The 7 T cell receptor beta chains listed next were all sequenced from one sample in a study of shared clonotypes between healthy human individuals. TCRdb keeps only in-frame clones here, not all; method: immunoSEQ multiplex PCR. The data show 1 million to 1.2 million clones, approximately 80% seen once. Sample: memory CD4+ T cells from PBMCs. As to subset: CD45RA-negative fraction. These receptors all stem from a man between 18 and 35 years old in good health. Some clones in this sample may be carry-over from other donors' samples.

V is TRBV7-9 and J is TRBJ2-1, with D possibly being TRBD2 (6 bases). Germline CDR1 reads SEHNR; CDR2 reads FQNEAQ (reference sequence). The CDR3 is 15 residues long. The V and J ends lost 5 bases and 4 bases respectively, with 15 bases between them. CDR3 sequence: CASSPMGGIYNEQFF. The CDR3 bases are TGTGCCAGCAGCCCCATGGGGGGAATTTACAATGAGCAGTTCTTC. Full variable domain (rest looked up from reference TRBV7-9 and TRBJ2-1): DTGVSQNPRHKITKRGQNVTFRCDPISEHNRLYWYRQTLGQGPEFLTYFQNEAQLEKSRLLSDRFSAERPKGSFSTLEIQRTEQGDSAMYLCASSPMGGIYNEQFFGPGTRLTVL.

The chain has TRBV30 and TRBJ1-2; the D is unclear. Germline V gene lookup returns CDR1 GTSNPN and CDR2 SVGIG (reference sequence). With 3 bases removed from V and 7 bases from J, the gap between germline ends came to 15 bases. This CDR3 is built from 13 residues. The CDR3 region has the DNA TGTGCCTGGAGCTCCTCTCTTCCAGGTGGCTACACCTTC. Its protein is CAWSSSLPGGYTF.

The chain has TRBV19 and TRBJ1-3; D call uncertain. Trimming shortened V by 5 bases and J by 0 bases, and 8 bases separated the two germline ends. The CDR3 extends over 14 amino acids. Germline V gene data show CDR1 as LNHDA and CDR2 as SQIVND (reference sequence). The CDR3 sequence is CASSPGSSGNTIYF. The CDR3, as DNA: TGTGCCAGTAGTCCCGGAAGCTCTGGAAACACCATATATTTT.

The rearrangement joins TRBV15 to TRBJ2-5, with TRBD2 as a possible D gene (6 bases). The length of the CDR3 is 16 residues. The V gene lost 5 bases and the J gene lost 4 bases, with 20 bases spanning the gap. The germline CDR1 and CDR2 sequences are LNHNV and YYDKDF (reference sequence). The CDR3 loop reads CATSVRLGLDGETQYF. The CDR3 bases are TGTGCCACCAGCGTCCGACTAGGCCTGGATGGAGAGACCCAGTACTTC.

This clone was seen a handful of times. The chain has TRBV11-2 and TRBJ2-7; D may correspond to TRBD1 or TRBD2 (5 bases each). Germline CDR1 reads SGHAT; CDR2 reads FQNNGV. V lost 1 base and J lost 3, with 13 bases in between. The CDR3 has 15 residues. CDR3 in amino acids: CASSLGGGLLYEQYF. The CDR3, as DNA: TGTGCCAGCAGCTTAGGGGGCGGGCTCCTCTACGAGCAGTACTTC.

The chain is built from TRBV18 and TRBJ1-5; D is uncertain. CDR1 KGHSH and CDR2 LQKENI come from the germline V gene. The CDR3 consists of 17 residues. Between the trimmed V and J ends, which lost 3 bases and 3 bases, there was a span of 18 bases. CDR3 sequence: CASSPRTGSGNNQPQHF. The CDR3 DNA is TGTGCCAGCTCACCTCGCACGGGGTCCGGGAACAATCAGCCCCAGCATTTT. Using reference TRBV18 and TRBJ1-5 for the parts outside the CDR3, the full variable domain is NAGVMQNPRHLVRRRGQEARLRCSPMKGHSHVYWYRQLPEEGLKFMVYLQKENIIDESGMPKERFSAEFPKEGPSILRIQQVVRGDSAAYFCASSPRTGSGNNQPQHFGDGTRLSIL.

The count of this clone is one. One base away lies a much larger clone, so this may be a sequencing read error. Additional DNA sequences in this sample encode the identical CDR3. This CDR3 is CASSVTSGTDTQYF. In DNA, the CDR3 is TGTGCCAGCAGCGTGACTAGCGGCACAGATACGCAGTATTTT. This rearrangement joins TRBV7-9 to TRBJ2-3; 8 nucleotides align to TRBD2. Germline CDR1 is SEHNR and CDR2 is FQNEAQ (reference sequence). Unmatched junction bases numbered 2, after V lost 5 bases and J lost 1 base. This CDR3 has 14 amino acids.